Shown below are 21 T cell receptor beta chains from a single sample sequenced in a study of cytomegalovirus exposure and HLA in healthy donors. Use of 60 Vbeta and 13 Jbeta primers characterized the PCR. Generated by immunoSEQ multiplex PCR, the TCRdb table keeps only in-frame clones and is missing some. The sample includes approximately 200,000 clones, approximately 80% seen only once; the top ten take 5% to 6%. Input material: PBMCs. These receptors originate from a woman in her twenties or thirties in good health and CMV-seropositive.

The chain has TRBV2 and TRBJ1-6; 8 bases match TRBD1. With V trimmed by 2 bases and J by 9 bases, 9 bases remained unmatched. Germline CDR1 reads SNHLY; CDR2 reads FYNNEI. The CDR3 sequence is 16 residues long. The CDR3 loop reads CASSERGRGLVSPLHF. The CDR3 nucleotides are TGTGCCAGCAGTGAAAGGGGCAGGGGGCTTGTTTCACCCCTCCACTTT. Supplemented by reference TRBV2 and TRBJ1-6, the full variable domain reads EPEVTQTPSHQVTQMGQEVILRCVPISNHLYFYWYRQILGQKVEFLVSFYNNEISEKSEIFDDQFSVERPDGSNFTLKIRSTKLEDSAMYFCASSERGRGLVSPLHFGNGTRLTVT.

V and J are TRBV10-3 and TRBJ2-7; 8 nucleotides agree with TRBD1. Germline loops: CDR1 ENHRY, CDR2 SYGVKD. The CDR3 contains 13 residues. J gave up 2 bases and V 9 bases, and 6 bases lay outside the gene matches. For the CDR3, the DNA is TGTGCCATTTCGACAGGGGCAGCCTACGAGCAGTACTTC. Amino acid sequence: CAISTGAAYEQYF.

This chain links TRBV28 with TRBJ2-1; a weak D match, TRBD2 (5 bases). CDR1 and CDR2 (germline): MDHEN, SYDVKM. The CDR3 length is 17 residues. V was clipped by 3 bases and J by 8 bases, with 23 bases between them. The CDR3 reads CASSFLLVGEFDDEQFF. The CDR3 region has the DNA TGTGCCAGCAGTTTCCTCCTCGTGGGAGAATTCGACGATGAGCAGTTCTTC.

This chain joins TRBV7-2 and TRBJ2-5, with TRBD2 identical over 12 bases. The V segment lost 5 bases and the J segment 2 bases; nucleotides outside the gene matches: 6. Germline CDR1 SGHTA, CDR2 FQGNSA. This CDR3 has 16 amino acids. The CDR3 spells CASSLGLAGTQETQYF. In DNA, the CDR3 is TGTGCCAGCAGCCTCGGACTAGCGGGGACACAAGAGACCCAGTACTTC. The variable domain in full, completed from reference TRBV7-2 and TRBJ2-5, reads GAGVSQSPSNKVTEKGKDVELRCDPISGHTALYWYRQSLGQGLEFLIYFQGNSAPDKSGLPSDRFSAERTGGSVSTLTIQRTQQEDSAVYLCASSLGLAGTQETQYFGPGTRLLVL.

This clone appeared once. The chain joins TRBV19 to TRBJ2-7, with D tentatively TRBD2 (6 bases). CDR1 LNHDA and CDR2 SQIVND come from the germline V gene (reference sequence). This CDR3 is built from 12 residues. Trimming pared 9 bases from V and 0 bases from J, leaving 9 bases between. The DNA for the CDR3 is TGTGCCAGCCGGGGGACCTCCTACGAGCAGTACTTC. Protein product: CASRGTSYEQYF. The entire variable domain, with the rest obtained from reference TRBV19 and TRBJ2-7, is as follows: DGGITQSPKYLFRKEGQNVTLSCEQNLNHDAMYWYRQDPGQGLRLIYYSQIVNDFQKGDIAEGYSVSREKKESFPLTVTSAQKNPTAFYLCASRGTSYEQYFGPGTRLTVT.

A single count supports this clone. J is TRBJ2-5 and V is TRBV20-1; D not certain. Trimming took off 5 bases at V and 3 bases at J, with 7 bases between the two ends. There are 11 residues in the CDR3. Germline values: CDR1 DFQATT, CDR2 SNEGSKA (reference sequence). The CDR3 DNA follows: TGCAGTGCTGAGATTGAAGAGACCCAGTACTTC. Its protein product is CSAEIEETQYF.

Points on this clone: At one boundary the junction diverges from the germline segment, which might be a read error. Additional DNA sequences in this sample encode the identical CDR3. The J gene is TRBJ1-1, the V gene TRBV6-5; D remains unclear. CDR3 length: 13 amino acids. Germline CDR1 MNHEY, CDR2 SVGAGI. For the CDR3, the DNA is TGTGCCAGCTTCTATAACCCGGCGGGGAAAGCCTTCTTT. Translation: CASFYNPAGKAFF.

The V call is TRBV5-4, the J call TRBJ1-5; no reliable D call. The CDR3 length is 14 residues. Trimming cost V 0 bases and J 3 bases, with 7 bases left between them. Germline V gene lookup returns CDR1 SGHNT and CDR2 YYREEE (reference sequence). DNA for the CDR3: TGTGCCAGCAGCTTGGGCGGATACAATCAGCCCCAGCATTTT. Translating gives CASSLGGYNQPQHF.

This clone has a single count. The chain carries TRBV7-9 and TRBJ2-7; D unclear. Trimming took off 5 bases at V and 3 bases at J, with 5 bases between the two ends. CDR1 and CDR2 (germline): SEHNR, FQNEAQ (reference sequence). This CDR3 spans 11 amino acids. CDR3 in DNA: TGTGCCAGCAGCGCGGACTACGAGCAGTACTTC. Translation gives CASSADYEQYF.

This clone was detected only once. V is TRBV5-1 and J is TRBJ2-1; the match to TRBD2 covers 10 bases. This CDR3 has 13 residues. Trimming removed 4 bases from V and 6 bases from J; junction bases left unmatched: 1. Germline V gene data show CDR1 as SGHRS and CDR2 as YFSETQ. CDR3 nucleotide sequence: TGCGCCAGCAGCCAGCGGGAGGGCAATGAGCAGTTCTTC. Translation: CASSQREGNEQFF.

This clone was observed a few times. The chain is built from TRBV5-6 and TRBJ2-1; 8 bases fit TRBD2. Germline CDR1 reads SGHDT; CDR2 reads YYEEEE. With 4 bases clipped from V and 11 bases from J, the junction kept 2 bases outside the gene matches. The CDR3 runs to 11 residues. For the CDR3, the DNA is TGTGCCAGCAGCCAGCGGGAGAAGCAGTTCTTC. Translation gives CASSQREKQFF.

This clone appeared a few times. The sample holds other DNA sequences that translate to the same CDR3. This sequence joins TRBV27 and TRBJ2-3; D is uncertain. The CDR3 has 12 amino acids. V dropped 4 bases and J dropped 6 bases, with 8 bases sitting between them. Germline V gives CDR1 MNHEY, CDR2 SMNVEV (reference sequence). The CDR3 region has the DNA TGTGCCAGCAGTTCTCTCGCGGATACGCAGTATTTT. As protein: CASSSLADTQYF.

The chain combines TRBV19 with TRBJ1-5; 7 bases fit TRBD1. CDR1 and CDR2 from the germline V gene are LNHDA and SQIVND (reference sequence). The CDR3 has 16 residues. With 5 bases clipped from V and 5 bases from J, the junction kept 12 bases outside the gene matches. CDR3 bases: TGTGCCAGTAGTCCCCAACAAAGGGGGCGGGATCAGCCCCAGCATTTT. As protein: CASSPQQRGRDQPQHF.

The chain has TRBV2 and TRBJ2-3; the match to TRBD2 covers 9 bases. Germline lookup yields CDR1 SNHLY and CDR2 FYNNEI. The junction had 11 bases not matched to a gene; V was cut back by 0 bases and J by 4 bases. This CDR3 contains 18 residues. The CDR3 DNA reads as TGTGCCAGCAGTGAAGCCGAGGCGGCTAGCGGGGTCGCAGATACGCAGTATTTT. It encodes CASSEAEAASGVADTQYF.

The gene calls are TRBV6-1 and TRBJ2-3, with D maybe TRBD1 (5 bases). Germline V gene lookup returns CDR1 MNHNS and CDR2 SASEGT. V was clipped by 1 base and J by 4 bases, with 12 bases between them. This CDR3 comprises 15 residues. CDR3 nucleotides: TGTGCCAGCAGTGAAGTACAAGGGGTCCCAGATACGCAGTATTTT. This sequence encodes CASSEVQGVPDTQYF.

The rearrangement links TRBV6-6 to TRBJ2-7; D might be TRBD2 (5 bases). Looked up from germline, CDR1 is MNHNY and CDR2 is SVGAGI (reference sequence). This CDR3 is built from 15 residues. V was shortened by 5 bases and J by 3 bases, with 17 bases between the two germline ends. The CDR3 region has the DNA TGTGCCAGCAGTACGGGTTATGGTCGGGGCTACGAGCAGTACTTC. Residues: CASSTGYGRGYEQYF.

V and J are TRBV6-1 and TRBJ1-2; D call uncertain. V was shortened by 6 bases and J by 5 bases, with 19 bases between the two germline ends. The CDR3 extends over 15 amino acids. The germline gives CDR1 MNHNS, CDR2 SASEGT. The CDR3 nucleotides read TGTGCCAGCAGCGAAACCCCCGACGGAGTATATGGCTACACCTTC. As protein: CASSETPDGVYGYTF.

The chain uses TRBV5-1 and TRBJ1-1, with unresolved D. CDR3 length: 12 residues. V was pared by 5 bases and J by 3 bases, with 8 bases between. In germline, CDR1 is SGHRS, CDR2 YFSETQ. CDR3 in DNA: TGCGCCAGCAGTAGGCGGGACACTGAAGCTTTCTTT. Protein product: CASSRRDTEAFF.

This clone was seen only a few times. This sample includes further DNA sequences coding for the same CDR3. The chain couples TRBV6-5 to TRBJ2-1; 8 bases line up with TRBD1. Germline V gene sequence: CDR1 MNHEY, CDR2 SVGAGI. The CDR3 has 13 residues. J was trimmed by 4 bases and V by 9 bases; bases with no gene match: 5. The CDR3 nucleotides are TGTGCCAGTAGACAGGGGATGTACAATGAGCAGTTCTTC. Amino acid sequence: CASRQGMYNEQFF.

In the case of this clone: The junction differs from germline at one of its ends, possibly a read error. The rearrangement joins TRBV7-9 to TRBJ2-5, with D maybe TRBD2 (6 bases). The germline V gene encodes CDR1 SEHNR and CDR2 FQNEAQ (reference sequence). CDR3 size: 16 residues. Here the CDR3 DNA reads TGTTCCAGCAGCTTAGTCGGAGGGGCGCGTATACAGACCCAGTACTTC. Translated, it gives CSSSLVGGARIQTQYF.

CDR3 protein: CASRNRAGNTIYF. The CDR3 DNA sequence: TGTGCCAGCAGAAACAGGGCGGGAAACACCATATATTTT. J is TRBJ1-3 and V is TRBV6-5; D is perhaps TRBD1 (6 bases). CDR3 length: 13 residues. Trimming pared 6 bases from V and 4 bases from J, leaving 10 bases between. The germline CDR1 and CDR2 sequences are MNHEY and SVGAGI.